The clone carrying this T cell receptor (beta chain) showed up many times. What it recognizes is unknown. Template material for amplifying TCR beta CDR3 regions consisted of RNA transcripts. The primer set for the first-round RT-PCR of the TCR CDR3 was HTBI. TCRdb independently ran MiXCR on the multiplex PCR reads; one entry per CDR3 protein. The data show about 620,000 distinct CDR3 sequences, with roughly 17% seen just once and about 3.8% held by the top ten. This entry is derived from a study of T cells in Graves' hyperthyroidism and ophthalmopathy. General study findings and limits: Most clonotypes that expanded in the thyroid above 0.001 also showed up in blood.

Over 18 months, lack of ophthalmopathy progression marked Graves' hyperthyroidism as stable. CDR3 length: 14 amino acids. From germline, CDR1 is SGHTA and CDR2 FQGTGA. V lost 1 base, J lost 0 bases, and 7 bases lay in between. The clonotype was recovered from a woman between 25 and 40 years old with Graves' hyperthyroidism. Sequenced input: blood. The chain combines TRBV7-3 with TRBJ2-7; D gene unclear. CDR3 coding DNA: TGTGCCAGCAGCTTAATGGCAGGCTCCTACGAGCAGTACTTC. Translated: CASSLMAGSYEQYF.